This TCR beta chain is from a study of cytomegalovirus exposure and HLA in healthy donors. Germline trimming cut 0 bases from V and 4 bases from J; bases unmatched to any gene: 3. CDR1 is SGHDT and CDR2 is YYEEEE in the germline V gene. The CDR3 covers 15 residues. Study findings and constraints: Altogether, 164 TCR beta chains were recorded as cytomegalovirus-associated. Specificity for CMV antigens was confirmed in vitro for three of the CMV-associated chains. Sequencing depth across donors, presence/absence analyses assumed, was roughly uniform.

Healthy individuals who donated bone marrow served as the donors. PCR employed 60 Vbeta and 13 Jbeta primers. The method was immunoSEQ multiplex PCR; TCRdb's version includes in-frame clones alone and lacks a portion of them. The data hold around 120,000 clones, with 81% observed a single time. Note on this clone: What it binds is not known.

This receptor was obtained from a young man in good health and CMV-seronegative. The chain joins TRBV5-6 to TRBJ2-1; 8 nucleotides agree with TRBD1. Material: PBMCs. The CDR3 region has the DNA TGTGCCAGCAGCTTGGGGACAGGGTTGTACAATGAGCAGTTCTTC. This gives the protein CASSLGTGLYNEQFF.